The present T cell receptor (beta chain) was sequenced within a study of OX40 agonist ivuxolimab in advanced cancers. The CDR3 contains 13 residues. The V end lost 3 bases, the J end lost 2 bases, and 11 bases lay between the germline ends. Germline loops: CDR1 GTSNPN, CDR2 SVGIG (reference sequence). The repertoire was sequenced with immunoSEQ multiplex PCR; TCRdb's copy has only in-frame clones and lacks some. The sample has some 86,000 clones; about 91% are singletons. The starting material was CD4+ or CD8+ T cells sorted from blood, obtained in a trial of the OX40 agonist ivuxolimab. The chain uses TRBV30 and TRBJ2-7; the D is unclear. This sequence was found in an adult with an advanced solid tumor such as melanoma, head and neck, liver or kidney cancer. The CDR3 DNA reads TGTGCCTGGAGGAGGCGGCCACCCTACGAGCAGTACTTC. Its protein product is CAWRRRPPYEQYF.